The 15 T cell receptor beta chains given below trace back to one sample, sequenced in a study of T cell repertoires in cytomegalovirus infection. TCRdb redid the calling of the reads with MiXCR, one entry per CDR3 protein. Of 490,000 or so distinct CDR3 sequences in the sample, about 11% were seen once. The sequenced material came from PBMCs. The receptor set was obtained from a human donor in good health (CMV status not recorded). Some clones in this sample may be carry-over from other donors' samples.

The table lists this clonotype with many counts. The chain combines TRBV6-1 with TRBJ1-5; D remains unclear. Trimming left V 4 bases short and J 4 bases short, with 14 bases between. The CDR3 sequence is 15 residues long. CDR1 is MNHNS, CDR2 SASEGT, per germline. CDR3 amino acids: CASSGPGPSNQPQHF. The CDR3 DNA reads as TGTGCCAGCAGTGGGCCGGGCCCTTCTAATCAGCCCCAGCATTTT.

This clonotype was seen repeatedly, ten times or more. The chain employs TRBV24-1 and TRBJ1-5, with D possibly TRBD1 on 6 matching bases. The CDR3 contains 14 residues. The germline V gene has CDR1 KGHDR and CDR2 SFDVKD. The V gene lost 5 bases and the J gene lost 5 bases, with 12 bases spanning the gap. The CDR3 DNA reads as TGTGCCACCAGTGGCCGGGACACAGATCAGCCCCAGCATTTT. This codes for CATSGRDTDQPQHF.

This clonotype was counted ten times or more. The rearrangement uses TRBV20-1 and TRBJ2-5; TRBD2 matches at 7 bases. The CDR3 loop spans 13 amino acids. Losses at the gene ends were 8 bases for V and 6 bases for J; bases not matched to a gene: 12. Germline V gene lookup returns CDR1 DFQATT and CDR2 SNEGSKA (reference sequence). Here the CDR3 reads CSTWGGPTQTQYF. The CDR3 DNA reads as TGCAGTACCTGGGGGGGACCAACTCAGACCCAGTACTTC.

This clonotype was detected many times. The chain recombines TRBV7-2 with TRBJ2-5; D might be TRBD1 or TRBD2, each matching 5 bases. Germline CDR1 reads SGHTA; CDR2 reads FQGNSA. The CDR3 is 15 residues long. The V and J ends lost 1 base and 4 bases respectively, with 13 bases between them. CDR3: CASSLEDLRGETQYF. The CDR3 DNA reads TGTGCCAGCAGCTTAGAGGACTTAAGGGGAGAGACCCAGTACTTC.

This clonotype was seen at least ten times. The V gene is TRBV7-9, the J gene TRBJ2-4; the match to TRBD2 covers 7 bases. The CDR3 has 16 amino acids. Looked up from germline, CDR1 is SEHNR and CDR2 is FQNEAQ (reference sequence). V lost 2 bases and J lost 1; bases outside the gene matches: 5. The CDR3 spells CASSLTGGKAKNIQYF. CDR3 bases: TGTGCCAGCAGCTTAACGGGGGGAAAGGCCAAAAACATTCAGTACTTC.

Concerning this clonotype itself: A read error may be the cause here, since a much bigger clone is one base away. The genes are TRBV28 and TRBJ2-7; tentative D call: TRBD1 (5 bases). V lost 6 bases to trimming and J lost 2 bases, with 20 bases between them. This CDR3 region has 16 residues. Germline CDR1 MDHEN, CDR2 SYDVKM. CDR3 bases: TGTGCCAGCAGCATTCCTCCTGACAGACTTACCTACGAGCAGTACTTC. This codes for CASSIPPDRLTYEQYF.

The sample holds a few counts of this clonotype. The rearrangement joins TRBV2 to TRBJ1-2, with unresolved D. From germline, CDR1 is SNHLY and CDR2 FYNNEI. CDR3 length: 14 amino acids. With 4 bases removed from V and 7 bases from J, the gap between germline ends came to 16 bases. CDR3 sequence reads: CASSADGITAGYTF. CDR3 sequence (DNA): TGTGCCAGCAGTGCCGACGGAATCACGGCTGGCTACACCTTC.

This clonotype was recorded at least ten times. The chain is built from TRBV7-9 and TRBJ2-3, with D possibly being TRBD1 or TRBD2 (5 bases each). V was trimmed by 7 bases and J by 5 bases, leaving 16 bases between them. The germline CDR1 and CDR2 sequences are SEHNR and FQNEAQ (reference sequence). The CDR3 length is 14 residues. This chain's CDR3 is CASTDMGVLDTQYF. The CDR3 DNA reads TGTGCCAGCACAGACATGGGGGTTTTAGATACGCAGTATTTT.

V usage is TRBV20-1 and J usage is TRBJ1-6; D ambiguous. CDR3 length: 12 amino acids. V was shortened by 5 bases and J by 9 bases, with 11 bases between the two germline ends. Germline values: CDR1 DFQATT, CDR2 SNEGSKA (reference sequence). This chain's CDR3 is CSAWDLGSPLHF. For the CDR3, the DNA is TGCAGTGCTTGGGATTTGGGTTCACCCCTCCACTTT.

The CDR3, as DNA: TGTGCCAGCTGGGGTAGAGCTAACTATGGCTACACCTTC. This translates into CASWGRANYGYTF. The rearrangement links TRBV6-1 to TRBJ1-2; D not resolved. The CDR3 length is 13 residues. Germline lookup yields CDR1 MNHNS and CDR2 SASEGT. V gave up 8 bases and J gave up 0 bases, with 10 bases separating them.

This clonotype occurred many times. The V gene is TRBV12-3 or TRBV12-4, the J gene TRBJ2-7; the D is unclear. Trimming cost V 5 bases and J 6 bases, with 17 bases left between them. The CDR3 consists of 14 residues. CDR3 amino acids: CASSPYPKALEQYF. CDR3 coding DNA: TGTGCCAGCAGTCCCTACCCGAAGGCGCTCGAGCAGTACTTC.

This clonotype was seen a few times. This chain uses TRBV4-2 with TRBJ2-1, with a weak D call TRBD2 (7 bases). Trimming removed 2 bases at V and 7 bases at J, with 21 bases between. The CDR3 runs to 17 residues. Germline-derived CDR1 and CDR2 are LGHNA and YNFKEQ. CDR3 region: CASSQRGRLASTNEQFF. In DNA, the CDR3 is TGTGCCAGCAGCCAAAGGGGGAGACTAGCATCTACGAATGAGCAGTTCTTC.

In its sample, this clonotype was seen many times. V usage is TRBV5-1 and J usage is TRBJ2-7, with TRBD2 matching 13 bases. The CDR3 has 17 amino acids. Trimming at V came to 8 bases and at J to 4 bases, leaving 15 bases not matched to a gene. Germline CDR1 is SGHRS and CDR2 is YFSETQ. The CDR3 region is CASHTGTGLAGAYEQYF. The CDR3, as DNA: TGCGCCAGTCATACCGGCACCGGACTAGCGGGAGCGTACGAGCAGTACTTC.

V is TRBV14 and J is TRBJ2-1; 9 nucleotides match TRBD2. The V gene end was trimmed by 2 bases and the J gene end by 9 bases; junction bases not matched to a gene: 8. Germline CDR1 is SGHDN and CDR2 is FVKESK. The CDR3 covers 15 residues. The CDR3 is CASSQSGTSRREQFF. In nucleotides, the CDR3 is TGTGCCAGCAGCCAATCTGGGACTAGCCGGCGTGAGCAGTTCTTC.

This clonotype was detected ten times or more. The J gene is TRBJ2-2, the V gene TRBV7-3, with TRBD1 as a possible D gene (6 bases). The V gene lost 4 bases and the J gene lost 0 bases, with 12 bases spanning the gap. The germline V gene has CDR1 SGHTA and CDR2 FQGTGA. The CDR3 covers 16 residues. The CDR3 sequence: CASSYAGTTNTGELFF. CDR3 coding DNA: TGTGCCAGCAGCTACGCTGGGACAACGAACACCGGGGAGCTGTTTTTT.